This T cell receptor (beta chain) came from a study of CD8+ T cells in alopecia areata. Study observations and caveats: Mice gave a clearer picture of TCR sharing than patients did, possibly for HLA-related reasons. Normal scalp had lower clonality than lesional scalp, with alopecia totalis/universalis lesions showing this most strongly.

Lesional scalp punch biopsies and peripheral blood were collected from alopecia areata patients. Germline V lookup: CDR1 SGHDN, CDR2 FVKESK. The CDR3 sequence is 15 residues long. The germline V and J ends were trimmed by 0 bases and 3 bases, with 8 bases remaining between them. This clone was seen more than once but under ten times. The antigen is not known. RNA extraction and reverse transcription yielded cDNA as sequencing template. Clones were sequenced by immunoSEQ multiplex PCR, and TCRdb holds only the in-frame ones, with some missing. The sample shows about 64,000 clones, 40% to 50% of them seen only once.

The chain couples TRBV14 to TRBJ2-2; D call uncertain. This TCR was sampled from a human donor with alopecia areata. The sequenced sample was NKG2D-low CD8+ T cells sorted from blood. The CDR3 DNA reads TGTGCCAGCAGCCAAGACGGGCTCTACACCGGGGAGCTGTTTTTT. This encodes CASSQDGLYTGELFF.